Listed below are T cell receptor beta chains from one sample, sequenced in a study of blood T cell repertoires in COVID-19. This table comes from immunoSEQ multiplex PCR, and its TCRdb copy is limited to in-frame clones, with some not included. The sample has tens of thousands of clones; more than 70% are singletons. Sequencing was done on a sample of peripheral blood. The receptors here all came from a human donor in a cohort sampled during active COVID-19. The CDR3 runs from the conserved cysteine through the conserved F or W. The D gene is left open where the match is weak. The size field is filled for only some rows; it gives once, few, many or a size class.

>TRBV10-1|-|TRBD2|TRBJ2-3
TGCGCCAGCAGTGGGGAAAGCGGGGGGGCCGTAGATACGCAGTATTTT
CASSGESGGAVDTQYF
>TRBV5-5|-|-|TRBJ1-5
TGTGCCAGCAGCTTGACAGGGTATCTAAATCAGCCCCAGCATTTT
CASSLTGYLNQPQHF
>TRBV6-1|-|-|TRBJ2-2
TGTGCCAGCAAGGGGGAATCGAACACCGGGGAGCTGTTTTTT
CASKGESNTGELFF
>TRBV7-2|-|TRBD1|TRBJ2-7
TGTGCCAGCAGCTTGTCCGGGACAGCTGGACGCGAGCAGTACTTC
CASSLSGTAGREQYF
>TRBV18|-|TRBD1|TRBJ1-1
TGTGCCAGCTCCGTATTGGGACAGGACACTGAAGCTTTCTTT
CASSVLGQDTEAFF
>TRBV27|-|-|TRBJ1-2
TGTGCCAGCAGCCTGGACAGCCTCTATGGCTACACCTTC
CASSLDSLYGYTF
>TRBV6-6|-|-|TRBJ1-5
TGTGCCAGCAGTTACGGGGGGGAAGGGGATCAGCCCCAGCATTTT
CASSYGGEGDQPQHF
>TRBV7-9|-|-|TRBJ2-3
TGTGCCAGCCGACTGGGGGCCAGCGATTTAGATACGCAGTATTTT
CASRLGASDLDTQYF
>TRBV6-5|-|-|TRBJ2-2
TGTGCCAGCAGTTATGCGACAGATCGAGGAACCGGGGAGCTGTTTTTT
CASSYATDRGTGELFF
>TRBV28|-|TRBD1|TRBJ1-1
TGTGCCACTCTCGACAGGGTGGGGACTGAAGCTTTCTTT
CATLDRVGTEAFF
>TRBV6-2/TRBV6-3|-|-|TRBJ1-1
TGTGCCAGCAGTTACGTTCAGGGGAACACTGAAGCTTTCTTT
CASSYVQGNTEAFF
>TRBV24-1|-|-|TRBJ1-4
TGTGCCACCAGTGATGGGGGGGCAGATAATGAACAACTGTTTTTT
CATSDGGADNEQLFF
>TRBV7-8|few|-|TRBJ1-1
TGTGCCAGCAGCTTAGGAGGGGGGCTAGCGGGGACTGAAGCTTTCTTT
CASSLGGGLAGTEAFF
>TRBV5-1|-|TRBD1|TRBJ1-1
TGCGCCAGCAGCGCAGGGACAGGGGATCCCTTGAACACTGAAGCTTTCTTT
CASSAGTGDPLNTEAFF
>TRBV28|once|TRBD2|TRBJ2-5
TGTGCCAGCTCACTAGCGGGAGGGCCTAAGACCCAGTACTTC
CASSLAGGPKTQYF
>TRBV5-6|-|TRBD1|TRBJ1-1
TGTGCCAGCAGCTTGTGGGGTCGGGACAGCTCCGCTGAAGCTTTCTTT
CASSLWGRDSSAEAFF
>TRBV7-9|-|TRBD2|TRBJ2-5
TGTGCCAGCAGCTCGAGCGGGGGAGAGACCCAGTACTTC
CASSSSGGETQYF
>TRBV5-4|-|-|TRBJ1-2
-
CASSFLAGTNYGYTF
>TRBV9|-|-|TRBJ2-3
TGTGCCAGCAGCGTAGATGTGGGGGGGCGCCATCCAGATACGCAGTATTTT
CASSVDVGGRHPDTQYF
>TRBV6-2/TRBV6-3|-|TRBD2|TRBJ2-3
TGTGCCAGCAGTTACGTGACTAGCGGAGATACGCAGTATTTT
CASSYVTSGDTQYF
>TRBV14|-|-|TRBJ1-2
TGTGCCAGCAGCCAAGCCTACTATGGCTACACCTTC
CASSQAYYGYTF
>TRBV7-8|-|TRBD1|TRBJ1-1
TGTGCCAGCAGCCCACGGACAGGGGGGATCATGAACACTGAAGCTTTCTTT
CASSPRTGGIMNTEAFF
>TRBV6-5|-|TRBD1|TRBJ2-1
TGTGCCAGCACCAGGGACAGCTCCTACAATGAGCAGTTCTTC
CASTRDSSYNEQFF
>TRBV12-3/TRBV12-4|-|TRBD1|TRBJ1-2
TGTGCCAGCAGTCAAGGACAGGGGTATGGCTACACCTTC
CASSQGQGYGYTF
>TRBV5-5|-|TRBD1|TRBJ1-2
TGTGCCAGCAGCTTACGTTCAGGGACAGGCCTTAACTATGGCTACACCTTC
CASSLRSGTGLNYGYTF
>TRBV2|-|-|TRBJ1-2
TGTGCCAGCAGTCGAGACAGGCGAAACTATGGCTACACCTTC
CASSRDRRNYGYTF
>TRBV5-1|-|TRBD2|TRBJ2-2
TGCGCCAGCAGCCCGAGCGGGGGGATCACCGGGGAGCTGTTTTTT
CASSPSGGITGELFF
>TRBV30|-|-|TRBJ1-5
TGTGCCTGGAGTGGGGCATATAGCAATCAGCCCCAGCATTTT
CAWSGAYSNQPQHF
>TRBV2|-|TRBD1|TRBJ1-5
TGTGCCAGCAGCCACCAGGGGGTGGATCAGCCCCAGCATTTT
CASSHQGVDQPQHF
>TRBV28|-|TRBD1|TRBJ2-4
TGTGCCAGCAGTTTCCCCGCTGGACAGGGTTCCATTGTAGCCAAAAACATTCAGTACTTC
CASSFPAGQGSIVAKNIQYF
>TRBV5-6|once|-|TRBJ1-1
TGTGCCAGCAGCTTGGGACAGCTAGACACTGAAGCTTTCTTT
CASSLGQLDTEAFF
>TRBV18|-|-|TRBJ1-1
TGTGCCAGCTCACCACCTGGAGACACTGAAGCTTTCTTT
CASSPPGDTEAFF
>TRBV20-1|-|-|TRBJ1-4
TGCAGTGCTAGCCGGTCTGAAAAACTGTTTTTT
CSASRSEKLFF
>TRBV19|once|TRBD2|TRBJ2-1
TGTGCCAGTAGTATACGTGGCGGGGGATCCTACAATGAGCAGTTCTTC
CASSIRGGGSYNEQFF
>TRBV2|-|-|TRBJ1-1
TGTGCCAGCAAAGGACATATGAACACTGAAGCTTTCTTT
CASKGHMNTEAFF
>TRBV15|-|-|TRBJ2-7
TGTGCCACCAGCAGAGTAGGAGGGTTTTCCTACGAGCAGTACTTC
CATSRVGGFSYEQYF
>TRBV5-1|-|TRBD1|TRBJ1-2
TGCGCCAGCAGCAGGGGACAGCTCTATGGCTACACCTTC
CASSRGQLYGYTF
>TRBV2|-|TRBD2|TRBJ2-5
TGTGCCAGCAGTTCAGGACTAGCCATGGGGGAGACCCAGTACTTC
CASSSGLAMGETQYF
>TRBV6-4|-|-|TRBJ1-2
TGTGCCAGCAGTGACCCGGGCGGGGGCTACACCTTC
CASSDPGGGYTF
>TRBV5-5|once|-|TRBJ1-1
TGTGCCAGCAGCTTTGAGGGGGCTGAAGCTTTCTTT
CASSFEGAEAFF
>TRBV6-2/TRBV6-3|-|-|TRBJ2-7
TGTGCCAGCAGCCTCGGACAGCTGAGCACCTACGAGCAGTACTTC
CASSLGQLSTYEQYF
>TRBV7-9|-|-|TRBJ1-1
TGTGCCAGCAGCCTCTACACTGAAGCTTTCTTT
CASSLYTEAFF
>TRBV7-2|-|-|TRBJ1-2
TGTGCCAGCAGCCCCAGTTATGGCTACACCTTC
CASSPSYGYTF
>TRBV19|-|-|TRBJ1-4
TGTGCCAGTAGTAAGCCGACAGCAACTAATGAAAAACTGTTTTTT
CASSKPTATNEKLFF
>TRBV27|-|-|TRBJ2-3
TGTGCCAGCAGTTCGTTAGGACAGAGAAGCACAGATACGCAGTATTTT
CASSSLGQRSTDTQYF
>TRBV19|-|-|TRBJ2-1
TGTGCCAGTAGTATAGCTCCAGGGATGAATGAGCAGTTCTTC
CASSIAPGMNEQFF
>TRBV7-3|-|TRBD1|TRBJ1-2
TGTGCCAGCAGCCTCGGGACAGGGGGCTTTGGCTACACCTTC
CASSLGTGGFGYTF
>TRBV7-8|-|TRBD1|TRBJ2-7
TGTGCCAGCAGCTTAGCGCTAGGGGACAGCGCCATAGACGAGCAGTACTTC
CASSLALGDSAIDEQYF
>TRBV12-5|once|-|TRBJ1-1
TGTGCTAGCACACTTTATGGGGGGTCCGTGAACACTGAAGCTTTCTTT
CASTLYGGSVNTEAFF
>TRBV3-1/TRBV3-2|-|-|TRBJ1-2
TGTGCCAGCAGCGACAGGTTCTATGGCTACACCTTC
CASSDRFYGYTF
>TRBV19|-|-|TRBJ2-4
TGTGCCAGTAGCGAAGGGTCGTGGGGCTTGGCCAAAAACATTCAGTACTTC
CASSEGSWGLAKNIQYF
>TRBV27|-|-|TRBJ2-1
TGTGCCAGCAGTTTTCGAAAGACTACAACCTACAATGAGCAGTTCTTC
CASSFRKTTTYNEQFF